This T cell receptor beta chain appears in the sequencing data of a study of identical twins (dated by TCRdb to the mid-2010s). About the investigation overall: The study deep-sequenced TCR alpha and beta repertoires from monozygotic twins, unrelated adults of various ages and cord blood to test whether fetal clonotypes persist. To rule out contamination, replicate twin experiments were performed at different times with different library preparation protocols.

The library relied on 5' RACE. Sequencing relied on an Illumina HiSeq 2000. A universal primer binding site was introduced by template switching, and a unique molecular identifier was present in the final cDNA, enabling accurate counting of TCR cDNA molecules. Specific primers in the conserved constant-segment region were used to synthesize first-strand cDNA for the TCR alpha and beta chains. To control for contamination, every cDNA library was double barcoded, receiving both a SMART-Mk sample barcode and Illumina barcodes. TruSeq adapter sequences and Illumina sample barcodes were added in two successive PCR steps. The TCR alpha and beta cDNA libraries were sequenced on the Illumina HiSeq platform using custom primers. The authors' analysis ran thus. Unique molecular identifiers were extracted from raw reads with MiGEC, and CDR3 positions were determined with MiXCR. Recombination models were inferred per individual with the repgenHMM and IGoR tools using an EM algorithm. The analysis of shared clonotypes was done with the tcR package in R, with sharing normalized by the product of cloneset sizes. To study raw recombination free of thymic and clonal selection effects, out-of-frame nonproductive sequences were analyzed. TCRdb reanalyzed the raw reads on its own, using fastp at Q25 for trimming and MiXCR for clone calling, and kept in-frame beta chains. Rows are unified per CDR3 protein, each entry keeping the most common DNA and genes. The V and J calls here are based on TCRdb, not the publication. The sample includes approximately 410,000 distinct CDR3 sequences, with 15% to 20% observed a single time. The top ten clonotypes cover around 10% of the sample.

In the case of this clonotype: Its antigen remains unidentified. Per-nucleotide qualities are absent, and no much larger clonotype sits a single base away.

From the cysteine through the phenylalanine, the CDR3 covers 15 amino acids. Here the CDR3 DNA is all that survives: 45 bases in frame from base 1. The germline V gene gives CDR1 as SGHRS and CDR2 as YFSETQ. V is clipped by 4 bases and J by 6 bases, and the sequence between their germline boundaries is 19 bases long. Only healthy Caucasian donors were included. Three unrelated non-twin adults were additionally sequenced: a male aged 18 to 30, a male aged 50 to 60 and a female aged 50 to 60. Miltenyi CD45RO+ enrichment and human naive T-cell isolation kits were used to isolate memory (CD45RO+) and naive T cells from PBMC. Findings and caveats that apply to the study as a whole: In monozygotic twins, out-of-frame TCR alpha sharing was systematically underestimated by recombination models, although the models agreed with sharing between unrelated individuals. A weaker excess of twin sharing was found in beta out-of-frame sequences because the signal-to-noise ratio was lowered by fewer shared sequences. Abundant cord blood beta clonotypes carried fewer insertions; young adult naive repertoires showed a weaker similar trend, while memory repertoires showed none. Because the same donors could not be followed over many years, conclusions were based on cross-sectional statistical analysis. Compared with coincidental sharing between unrelated individuals, an excess of low generation-probability sequences was observed among out-of-frame TCR alpha sequences shared between twins. Zero-insertion analyses could be partly confounded by invariant T cells such as MAIT and iNKT, although diverse VJ usage argued against such confounding for most clonotypes.

This sequence originates from a man aged 45-60 years in good health. The V and J segments used are TRBV5-1 and TRBJ2-5, with the D gene too uncertain to name. What was sequenced was naive T cells sorted from blood. The sample's cell subset or site, from its label and the paper: cells isolated with a human naive T-cell isolation kit. The CDR3: CASSPGFAPSKTQYF. The nucleotide sequence is given as TGCGCCAGCAGCCCCGGTTTTGCTCCCTCAAAGACCCAGTACTTC.